This T cell receptor beta chain was captured in a study of T-cell reconstitution after alpha-beta-depleted transplantation in children. Study results and limitations: The authors attributed T-cell counts and diversity one year after transplant mostly to newly produced T cells. Roughly two months post-transplant, alpha-beta T cells reportedly originated from several hundred graft clones that had expanded.

CDR3 length: 12 amino acids. Trimming shortened V by 6 bases and J by 5 bases, and 10 bases separated the two germline ends. Germline V gene data show CDR1 as SNHLY and CDR2 as FYNNEI. Unique molecular identifiers were incorporated into the prepared TCRbeta library. Using its own MiXCR run on the PCR reads, TCRdb lists one record per CDR3 protein. The table shows about 350,000 distinct CDR3 sequences, with around 15% occurring only once. Only a few counts were recorded for this clonotype. Its antigen is not known. The origin of this receptor is a male patient aged 2 to 10 who had a stem cell transplant for acute lymphoblastic leukemia, so the T cells may come from the graft donor. The chain has TRBV2 and TRBJ1-2; D ambiguous. Sequencing used PBMCs, mostly from graft donor cells, obtained 360 days after TCRalphabeta/CD19-depleted stem cell transplant. CDR3 sequence: CASRRELYGYTF. Written as DNA, the CDR3 is TGTGCCAGCAGGAGGGAATTGTATGGCTACACCTTC.